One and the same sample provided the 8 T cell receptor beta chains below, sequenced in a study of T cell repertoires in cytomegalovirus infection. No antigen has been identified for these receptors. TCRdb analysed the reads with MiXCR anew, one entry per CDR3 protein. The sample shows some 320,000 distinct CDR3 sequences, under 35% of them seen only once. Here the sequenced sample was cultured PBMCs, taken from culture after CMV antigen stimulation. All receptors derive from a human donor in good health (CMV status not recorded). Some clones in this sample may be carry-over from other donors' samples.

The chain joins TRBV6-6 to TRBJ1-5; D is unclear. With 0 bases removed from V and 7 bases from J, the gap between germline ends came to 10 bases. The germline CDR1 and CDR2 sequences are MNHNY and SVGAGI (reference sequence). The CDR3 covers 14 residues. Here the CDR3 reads CASSYSEGEQPQHF. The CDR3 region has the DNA TGTGCCAGCAGTTACTCAGAGGGAGAACAGCCCCAGCATTTT.

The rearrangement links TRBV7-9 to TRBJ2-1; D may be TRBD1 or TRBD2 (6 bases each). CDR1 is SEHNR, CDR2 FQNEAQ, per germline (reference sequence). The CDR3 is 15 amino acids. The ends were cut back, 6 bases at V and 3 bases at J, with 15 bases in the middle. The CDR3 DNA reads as TGTGCCAGCAGTCCGACCGGGGGCTTCTACAATGAGCAGTTCTTC. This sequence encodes CASSPTGGFYNEQFF.

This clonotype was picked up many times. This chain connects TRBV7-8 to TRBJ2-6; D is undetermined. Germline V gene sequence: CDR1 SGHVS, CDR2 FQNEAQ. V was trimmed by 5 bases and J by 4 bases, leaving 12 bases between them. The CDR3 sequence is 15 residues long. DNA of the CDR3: TGTGCCAGCAGCGAACAGCCGTCGGGGGCCAACGTCCTGACTTTC. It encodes CASSEQPSGANVLTF.

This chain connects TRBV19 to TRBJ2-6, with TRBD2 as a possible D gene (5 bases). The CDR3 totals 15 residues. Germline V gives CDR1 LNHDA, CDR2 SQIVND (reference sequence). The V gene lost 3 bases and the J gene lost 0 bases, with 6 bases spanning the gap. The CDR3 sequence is CASSMGVSGANVLTF. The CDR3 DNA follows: TGTGCCAGTAGTATGGGAGTCTCTGGGGCCAACGTCCTGACTTTC. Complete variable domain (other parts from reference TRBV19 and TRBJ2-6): DGGITQSPKYLFRKEGQNVTLSCEQNLNHDAMYWYRQDPGQGLRLIYYSQIVNDFQKGDIAEGYSVSREKKESFPLTVTSAQKNPTAFYLCASSMGVSGANVLTFGAGSRLTVL.

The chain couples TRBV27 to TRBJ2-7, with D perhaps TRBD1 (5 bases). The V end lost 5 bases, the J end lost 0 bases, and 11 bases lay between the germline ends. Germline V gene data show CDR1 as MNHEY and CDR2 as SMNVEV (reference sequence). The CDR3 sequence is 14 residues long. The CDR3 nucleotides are TGTGCCAGCAGTAGTCGACAGAGCTCCTACGAGCAGTACTTC. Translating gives CASSSRQSSYEQYF.

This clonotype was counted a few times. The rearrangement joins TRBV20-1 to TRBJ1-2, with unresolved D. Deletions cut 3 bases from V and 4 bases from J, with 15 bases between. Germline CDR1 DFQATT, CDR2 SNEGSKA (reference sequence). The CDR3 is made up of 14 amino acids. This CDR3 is CSASVSGKGYGYTF. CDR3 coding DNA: TGCAGTGCTAGTGTCTCGGGGAAGGGCTATGGCTACACCTTC.

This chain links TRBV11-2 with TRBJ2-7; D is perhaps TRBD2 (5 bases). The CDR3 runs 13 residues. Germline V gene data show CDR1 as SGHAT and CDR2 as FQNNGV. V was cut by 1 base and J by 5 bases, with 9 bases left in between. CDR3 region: CASSLARTHEQYF. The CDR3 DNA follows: TGTGCCAGCAGCTTAGCTAGGACTCACGAGCAGTACTTC.

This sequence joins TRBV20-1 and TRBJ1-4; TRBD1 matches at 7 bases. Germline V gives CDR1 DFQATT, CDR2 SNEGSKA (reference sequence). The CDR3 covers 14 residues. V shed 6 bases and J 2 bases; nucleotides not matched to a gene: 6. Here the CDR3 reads CSAEKGGTNEKLFF. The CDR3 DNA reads TGCAGTGCAGAAAAAGGGGGCACTAATGAAAAACTGTTTTTT.